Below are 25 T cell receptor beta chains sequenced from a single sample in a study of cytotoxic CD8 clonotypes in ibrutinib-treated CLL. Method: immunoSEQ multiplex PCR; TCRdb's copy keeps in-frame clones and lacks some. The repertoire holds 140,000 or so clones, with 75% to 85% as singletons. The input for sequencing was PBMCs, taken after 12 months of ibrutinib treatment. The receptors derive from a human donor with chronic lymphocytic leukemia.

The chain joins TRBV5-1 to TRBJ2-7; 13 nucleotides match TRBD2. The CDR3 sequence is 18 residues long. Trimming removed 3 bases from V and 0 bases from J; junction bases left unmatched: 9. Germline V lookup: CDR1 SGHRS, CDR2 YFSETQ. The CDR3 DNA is TGCGCCAGCAGCTCTAGGACTAGCGGGAGATCCTACTCCTACGAGCAGTACTTC. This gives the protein CASSSRTSGRSYSYEQYF.

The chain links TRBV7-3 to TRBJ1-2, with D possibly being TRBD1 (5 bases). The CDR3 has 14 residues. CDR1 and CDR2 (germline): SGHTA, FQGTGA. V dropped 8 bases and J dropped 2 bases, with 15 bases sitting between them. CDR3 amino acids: CASAQGWGNYGYTF. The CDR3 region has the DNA TGTGCCAGCGCACAAGGGTGGGGGAACTATGGCTACACCTTC.

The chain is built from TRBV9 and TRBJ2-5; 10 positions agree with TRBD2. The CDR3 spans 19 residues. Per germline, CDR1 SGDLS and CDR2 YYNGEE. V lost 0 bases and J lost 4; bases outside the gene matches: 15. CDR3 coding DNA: TGTGCCAGCAGCGTAGGGTCCCCCTGGGGAGCGGGAGGGGCAGAGACCCAGTACTTC. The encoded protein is CASSVGSPWGAGGAETQYF. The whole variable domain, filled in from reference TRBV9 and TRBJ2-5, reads DSGVTQTPKHLITATGQRVTLRCSPRSGDLSVYWYQQSLDQGLQFLIQYYNGEERAKGNILERFSAQQFPDLHSELNLSSLELGDSALYFCASSVGSPWGAGGAETQYFGPGTRLLVL.

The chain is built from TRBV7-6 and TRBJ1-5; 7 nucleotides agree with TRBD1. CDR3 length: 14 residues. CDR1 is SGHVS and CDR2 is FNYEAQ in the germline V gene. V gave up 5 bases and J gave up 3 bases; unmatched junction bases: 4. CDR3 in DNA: TGTGCCAGCAGCCAGGGACAGCCCAATCAGCCCCAGCATTTT. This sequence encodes CASSQGQPNQPQHF.

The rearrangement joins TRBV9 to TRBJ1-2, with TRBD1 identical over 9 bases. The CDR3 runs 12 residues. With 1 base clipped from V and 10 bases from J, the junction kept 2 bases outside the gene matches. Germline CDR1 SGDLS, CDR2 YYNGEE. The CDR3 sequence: CASSVRTGAYTF. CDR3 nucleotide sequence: TGTGCCAGCAGCGTAAGGACAGGGGCCTACACCTTC.

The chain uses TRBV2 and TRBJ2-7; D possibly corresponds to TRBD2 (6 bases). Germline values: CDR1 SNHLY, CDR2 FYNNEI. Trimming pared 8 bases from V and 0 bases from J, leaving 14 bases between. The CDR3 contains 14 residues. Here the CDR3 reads CASRRDFSSYEQYF. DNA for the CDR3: TGTGCCAGCCGCAGGGACTTTTCCTCCTACGAGCAGTACTTC.

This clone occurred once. The CDR3 DNA reads as TGTGCCAGCAGCCTAGCGGCATCCTACAATGAGCAGTTCTTC. Its translation is CASSLAASYNEQFF. J is TRBJ2-1 and V is TRBV7-3; 7 positions match TRBD2. J was trimmed by 1 base and V by 5 bases; bases with no gene match: 2. The CDR3 is 14 residues long. Germline loops: CDR1 SGHTA, CDR2 FQGTGA.

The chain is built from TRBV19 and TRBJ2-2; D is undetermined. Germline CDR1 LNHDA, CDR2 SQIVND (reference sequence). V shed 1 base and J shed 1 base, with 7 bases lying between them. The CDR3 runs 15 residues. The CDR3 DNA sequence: TGTGCCAGTAGTATAGTCTACAAGAACACCGGGGAGCTGTTTTTT. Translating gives CASSIVYKNTGELFF. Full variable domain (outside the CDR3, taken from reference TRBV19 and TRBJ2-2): DGGITQSPKYLFRKEGQNVTLSCEQNLNHDAMYWYRQDPGQGLRLIYYSQIVNDFQKGDIAEGYSVSREKKESFPLTVTSAQKNPTAFYLCASSIVYKNTGELFFGEGSRLTVL.

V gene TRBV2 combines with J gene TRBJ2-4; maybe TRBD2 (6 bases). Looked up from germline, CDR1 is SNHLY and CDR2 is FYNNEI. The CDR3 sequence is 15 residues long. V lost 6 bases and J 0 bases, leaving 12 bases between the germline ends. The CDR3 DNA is TGTGCCAGCAGCCCGACTAGATTAGCCAAAAACATTCAGTACTTC. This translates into CASSPTRLAKNIQYF.

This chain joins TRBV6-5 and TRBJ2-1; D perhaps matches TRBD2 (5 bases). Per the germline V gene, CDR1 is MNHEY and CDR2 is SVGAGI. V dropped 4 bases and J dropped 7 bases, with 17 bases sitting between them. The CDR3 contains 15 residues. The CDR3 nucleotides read TGTGCCAGCAGTTCTAGCTGGAGAGTGAAAAATGAGCAGTTCTTC. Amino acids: CASSSSWRVKNEQFF.

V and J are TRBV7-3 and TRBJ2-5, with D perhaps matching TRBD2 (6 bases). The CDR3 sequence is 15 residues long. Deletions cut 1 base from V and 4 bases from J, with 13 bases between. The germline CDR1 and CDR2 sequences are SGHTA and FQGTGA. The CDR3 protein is CASSLIPGAGETQYF. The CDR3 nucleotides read TGTGCCAGCAGCTTAATCCCGGGAGCTGGAGAGACCCAGTACTTC.

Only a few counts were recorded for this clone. CDR3 sequence (DNA): TGTGCCAGCACCCGGGGCCTAGCGGGAGTTGAGCAGTACTTC. This translates into CASTRGLAGVEQYF. The rearrangement uses TRBV28 and TRBJ2-7, with 10 bases fitting TRBD2. The CDR3 length is 14 residues. J lost 7 bases, V lost 7 bases, and 10 bases had no gene match. Germline CDR1 reads MDHEN; CDR2 reads SYDVKM.

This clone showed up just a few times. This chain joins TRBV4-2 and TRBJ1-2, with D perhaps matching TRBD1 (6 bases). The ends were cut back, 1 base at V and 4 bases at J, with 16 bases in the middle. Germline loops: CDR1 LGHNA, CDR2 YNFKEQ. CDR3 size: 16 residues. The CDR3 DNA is TGTGCCAGCAGCCAAGTCTTCGGACAGAACCTCTATGGCTACACCTTC. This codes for CASSQVFGQNLYGYTF.

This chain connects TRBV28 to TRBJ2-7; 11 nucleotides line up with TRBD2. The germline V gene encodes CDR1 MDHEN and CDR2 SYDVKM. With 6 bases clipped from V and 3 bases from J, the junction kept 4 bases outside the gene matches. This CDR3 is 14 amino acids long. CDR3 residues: CASSIGTSGYEQYF. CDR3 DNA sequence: TGTGCCAGCAGCATAGGGACTAGCGGCTACGAGCAGTACTTC.

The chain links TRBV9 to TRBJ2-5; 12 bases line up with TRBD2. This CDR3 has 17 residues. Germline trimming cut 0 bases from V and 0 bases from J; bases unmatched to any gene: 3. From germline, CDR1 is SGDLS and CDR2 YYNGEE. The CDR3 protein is CASSVASGRAYQETQYF. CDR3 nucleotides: TGTGCCAGCAGCGTAGCTAGCGGGAGGGCCTACCAAGAGACCCAGTACTTC.

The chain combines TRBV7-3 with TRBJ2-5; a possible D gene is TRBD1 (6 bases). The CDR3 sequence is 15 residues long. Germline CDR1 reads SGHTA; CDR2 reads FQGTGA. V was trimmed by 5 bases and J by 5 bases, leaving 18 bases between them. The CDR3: CASSPSGTNIETQYF. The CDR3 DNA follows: TGTGCCAGCAGCCCTTCCGGGACAAATATTGAGACCCAGTACTTC.

The CDR3 DNA is TGTGCCAGCAGCGCGACGCAAGAGACCCAGTACTTC. It yields the protein CASSATQETQYF. The genes are TRBV9 and TRBJ2-5; D unresolved. This CDR3 contains 12 residues. Germline loops: CDR1 SGDLS, CDR2 YYNGEE. Trimming left V 3 bases short and J 2 bases short, with 5 bases between.

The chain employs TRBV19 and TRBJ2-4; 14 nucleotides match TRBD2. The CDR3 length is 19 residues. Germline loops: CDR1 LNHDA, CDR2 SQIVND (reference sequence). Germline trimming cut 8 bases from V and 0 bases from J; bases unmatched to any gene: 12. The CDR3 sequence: CASLQWGTSGSAAKNIQYF. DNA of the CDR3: TGTGCCAGTCTGCAATGGGGGACTAGCGGGAGTGCAGCCAAAAACATTCAGTACTTC. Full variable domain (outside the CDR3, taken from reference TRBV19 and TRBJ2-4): DGGITQSPKYLFRKEGQNVTLSCEQNLNHDAMYWYRQDPGQGLRLIYYSQIVNDFQKGDIAEGYSVSREKKESFPLTVTSAQKNPTAFYLCASLQWGTSGSAAKNIQYFGAGTRLSVL.

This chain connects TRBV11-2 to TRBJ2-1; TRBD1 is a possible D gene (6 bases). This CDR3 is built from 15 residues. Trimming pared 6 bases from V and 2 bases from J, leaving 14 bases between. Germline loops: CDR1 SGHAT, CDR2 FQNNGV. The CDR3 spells CASRQQGWAYNEQFF. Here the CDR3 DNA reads TGTGCCAGCAGACAACAGGGATGGGCCTACAATGAGCAGTTCTTC.

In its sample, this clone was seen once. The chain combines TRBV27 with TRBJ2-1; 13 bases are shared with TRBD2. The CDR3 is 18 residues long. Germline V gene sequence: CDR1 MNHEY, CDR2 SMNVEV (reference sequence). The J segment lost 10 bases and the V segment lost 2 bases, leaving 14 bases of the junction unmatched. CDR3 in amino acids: CASSLRWGGLAGVQEQFF. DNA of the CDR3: TGTGCCAGCAGTTTAAGGTGGGGAGGACTAGCGGGAGTACAGGAGCAGTTCTTC.

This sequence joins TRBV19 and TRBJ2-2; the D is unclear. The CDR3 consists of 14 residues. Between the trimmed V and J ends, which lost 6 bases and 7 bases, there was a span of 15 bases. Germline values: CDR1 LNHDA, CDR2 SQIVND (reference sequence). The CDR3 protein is CASRLSHPVGELFF. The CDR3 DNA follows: TGTGCCAGTAGGTTGTCCCATCCGGTCGGGGAGCTGTTTTTT. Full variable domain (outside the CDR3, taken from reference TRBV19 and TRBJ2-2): DGGITQSPKYLFRKEGQNVTLSCEQNLNHDAMYWYRQDPGQGLRLIYYSQIVNDFQKGDIAEGYSVSREKKESFPLTVTSAQKNPTAFYLCASRLSHPVGELFFGEGSRLTVL.

The CDR3 DNA sequence: TGTGCCAGCAGCTTCCGACTAGCGGGAAGGGATGAGCAGTTCTTC. This codes for CASSFRLAGRDEQFF. V usage is TRBV7-3 and J usage is TRBJ2-1, with 11 bases lining up with TRBD2. V shed 3 bases and J 8 bases; nucleotides not matched to a gene: 6. The CDR3 contains 15 residues. Germline V lookup: CDR1 SGHTA, CDR2 FQGTGA.

The CDR3 is CATSRDYGSSYEQYF. Written as DNA, the CDR3 is TGTGCCACCAGCAGAGACTACGGCAGCTCCTACGAGCAGTACTTC. This rearrangement joins TRBV15 to TRBJ2-7; D gene ambiguous. The CDR3 length is 15 residues. V lost 0 bases and J lost 0, with 9 bases in between. Per the germline V gene, CDR1 is LNHNV and CDR2 is YYDKDF (reference sequence).

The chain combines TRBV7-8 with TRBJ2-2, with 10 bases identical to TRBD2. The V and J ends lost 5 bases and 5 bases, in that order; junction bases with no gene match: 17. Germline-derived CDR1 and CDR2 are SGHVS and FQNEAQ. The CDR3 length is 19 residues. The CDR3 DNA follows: TGTGCCAGCAGCCCGCGTTTGGGAAGCGGGAGGGCAGGGACCGGGGAGCTGTTTTTT. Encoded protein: CASSPRLGSGRAGTGELFF. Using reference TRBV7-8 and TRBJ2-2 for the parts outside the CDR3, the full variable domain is GAGVSQSPRYKVAKRGQDVALRCDPISGHVSLFWYQQALGQGPEFLTYFQNEAQLDKSGLPSDRFFAERPEGSVSTLKIQRTQQEDSAVYLCASSPRLGSGRAGTGELFFGEGSRLTVL.

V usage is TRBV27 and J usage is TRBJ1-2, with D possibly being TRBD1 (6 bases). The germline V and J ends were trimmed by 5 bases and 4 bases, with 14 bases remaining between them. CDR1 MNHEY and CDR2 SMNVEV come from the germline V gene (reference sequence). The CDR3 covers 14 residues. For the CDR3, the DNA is TGTGCCAGCAGTGCCGGACAGATACCCTATGGCTACACCTTC. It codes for CASSAGQIPYGYTF.